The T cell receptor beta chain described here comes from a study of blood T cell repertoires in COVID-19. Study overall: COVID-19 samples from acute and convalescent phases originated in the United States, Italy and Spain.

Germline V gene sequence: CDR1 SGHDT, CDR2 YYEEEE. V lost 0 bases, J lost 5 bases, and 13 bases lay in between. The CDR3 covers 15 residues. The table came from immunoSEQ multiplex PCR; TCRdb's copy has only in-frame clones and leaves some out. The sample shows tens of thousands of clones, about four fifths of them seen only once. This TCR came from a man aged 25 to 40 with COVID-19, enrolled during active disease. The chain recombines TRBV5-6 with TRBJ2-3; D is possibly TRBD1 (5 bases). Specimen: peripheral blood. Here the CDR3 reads CASSLGQGKRDTQYF. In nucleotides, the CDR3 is TGTGCCAGCAGCTTGGGCCAGGGCAAGCGAGATACGCAGTATTTT.